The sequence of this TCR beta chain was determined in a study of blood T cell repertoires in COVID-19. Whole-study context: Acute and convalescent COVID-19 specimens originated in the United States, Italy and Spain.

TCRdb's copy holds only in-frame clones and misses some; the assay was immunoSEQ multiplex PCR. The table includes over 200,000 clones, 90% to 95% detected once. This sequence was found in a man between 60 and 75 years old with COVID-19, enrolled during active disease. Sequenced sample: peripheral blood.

CDR3 sequence reads: CASSSHGQGGEAFF. The CDR3 bases are TGTGCCAGCAGTTCCCACGGACAGGGGGGTGAAGCTTTCTTT. The gene calls are TRBV6-5 and TRBJ1-1, with 10 bases lining up with TRBD1. The CDR3 loop spans 14 amino acids. CDR1 is MNHEY and CDR2 is SVGAGI in the germline V gene. V gave up 4 bases and J gave up 7 bases; unmatched junction bases: 6.